The 16 T cell receptor beta chains listed next were all sequenced from one sample in a study of CD8 T cells in ankylosing spondylitis. The study's findings and limits: A motif in TCR beta, a set of seven to nine highly homologous variants, appeared characteristic of ankylosing spondylitis blood.

Antigen specificity for these receptors is unknown. Each CDR3 protein gets one entry after TCRdb re-called the 5' RACE reads with MiXCR. The sample has a few hundred thousand distinct CDR3 sequences; around 22% are singletons. What was sequenced was blood, either unsorted or a sorted T cell fraction (not recorded which). Receptors were obtained from a male donor with ankylosing spondylitis.

This clonotype was seen only a few times. V is TRBV5-1 and J is TRBJ2-5, with 8 positions matching TRBD1. CDR3 length: 14 residues. With V trimmed by 4 bases and J by 7 bases, 9 bases remained unmatched. Germline V gives CDR1 SGHRS, CDR2 YFSETQ. CDR3 sequence (DNA): TGCGCCAGCAGCCCGTCGACAGGGGCGGCGACCCAGTACTTC. This gives the protein CASSPSTGAATQYF.

The V call is TRBV18, the J call TRBJ1-2, with TRBD1 as a possible D gene (5 bases). Trimming removed 3 bases from V and 6 bases from J, with 8 bases in between. Germline V lookup: CDR1 KGHSH, CDR2 LQKENI. The CDR3 has 12 residues. The CDR3 bases are TGTGCCAGCTCACCCAGGGAGGATGGCTACACCTTC. This encodes CASSPREDGYTF.

This clonotype occurred a few times. This rearrangement joins TRBV2 to TRBJ2-3; 15 positions match TRBD2. CDR3 length equals 16 residues. Germline V gene sequence: CDR1 SNHLY, CDR2 FYNNEI. Germline trimming cut 6 bases from V and 3 bases from J; bases unmatched to any gene: 4. CDR3 residues: CASSAGTSGRTDTQYF. The DNA for the CDR3 is TGTGCCAGCAGCGCCGGGACTAGCGGGAGGACAGATACGCAGTATTTT.

Here the CDR3 reads CSAFPSAGTLQETQYF. The CDR3, as DNA: TGCAGTGCTTTCCCGTCTGCGGGGACGTTGCAAGAGACCCAGTACTTC. This chain uses TRBV20-1 with TRBJ2-5; D perhaps matches TRBD2 (6 bases). Germline V gives CDR1 DFQATT, CDR2 SNEGSKA (reference sequence). Deletions cut 5 bases from V and 2 bases from J, with 21 bases between. CDR3 length: 16 residues.

CDR3 bases: TGTGCCAGCAGCTCCAGACCTGGGGAGTCCGAGCAGTACTTC. Translating it yields CASSSRPGESEQYF. This rearrangement joins TRBV27 to TRBJ2-7, with D perhaps TRBD2 (5 bases). There are 14 residues in the CDR3. Germline CDR1 MNHEY, CDR2 SMNVEV (reference sequence). Trimming cost V 6 bases and J 6 bases, with 18 bases left between them.

This clonotype was picked up many times. This CDR3 is CASSPTVRAIHSGAYNEQFF. DNA for the CDR3: TGTGCCAGCAGCCCCACCGTAAGGGCCATCCACTCGGGCGCCTACAATGAGCAGTTCTTC. J is TRBJ2-1 and V is TRBV7-8; D uncertain. This CDR3 has 20 amino acids. The germline gives CDR1 SGHVS, CDR2 FQNEAQ. V lost 5 bases and J lost 2, with 28 bases in between.

Turning to this clonotype: One base away lies a much larger clone, so this may be a sequencing read error. The chain links TRBV7-9 to TRBJ2-7; tentative D call: TRBD1 (5 bases). CDR3 size: 12 residues. Germline CDR1 is SEHNR and CDR2 is FQNEAQ (reference sequence). The germline V and J ends were trimmed by 5 bases and 4 bases, with 9 bases remaining between them. CDR3 bases: TGTGCCAGCAGCCAAGGGGTGTACGAGCAGTACTTC. Protein sequence: CASSQGVYEQYF.

This clonotype was seen only a few times. The chain joins TRBV5-1 to TRBJ1-2; D unresolved. Trimming took 4 bases from V and 2 from J, leaving 12 bases between them. In germline, CDR1 is SGHRS, CDR2 YFSETQ. The CDR3 length is 14 residues. The CDR3 sequence: CASSPGLPNYGYTF. For the CDR3, the DNA is TGCGCCAGCAGCCCAGGACTGCCCAACTATGGCTACACCTTC.

The chain carries TRBV20-1 and TRBJ2-1, with D possibly matching TRBD2 (5 bases). The germline V gene encodes CDR1 DFQATT and CDR2 SNEGSKA (reference sequence). There are 13 residues in the CDR3. In DNA, the CDR3 is TGCAGCCTAGGAATGTATGGTCGGGGAGAGCAGTTCTTC. It translates to CSLGMYGRGEQFF.

This clonotype was recorded many times. CDR3 in DNA: TGTGCCAGCAGCTCTCAAGCTACCTACGAGCAGTACTTC. Amino acids: CASSSQATYEQYF. This chain links TRBV7-9 with TRBJ2-7; no reliable D call. This CDR3 comprises 13 residues. V was pared by 4 bases and J by 2 bases, with 9 bases between. Germline CDR1 reads SEHNR; CDR2 reads FQNEAQ (reference sequence).

The chain couples TRBV30 to TRBJ2-7, with TRBD1 matching over 10 bases. V lost 8 bases and J lost 0; bases outside the gene matches: 4. Germline CDR1 is GTSNPN and CDR2 is SVGIG (reference sequence). The CDR3 has 13 residues. The CDR3 reads CAGGQGRSYEQYF. CDR3 nucleotides: TGTGCCGGGGGACAGGGGCGCTCCTACGAGCAGTACTTC.

V usage is TRBV20-1 and J usage is TRBJ2-7; D tentatively fits TRBD1 or TRBD2 (5 bases each). The germline gives CDR1 DFQATT, CDR2 SNEGSKA (reference sequence). The CDR3 loop spans 14 amino acids. V lost 3 bases, J lost 1 base, and 13 bases lay in between. The CDR3 loop reads CSASLGDGSYEQYF. The CDR3, as DNA: TGCAGTGCTAGTCTCGGGGACGGGTCCTACGAGCAGTACTTC.

This clonotype was found a few times. This chain connects TRBV6-1 to TRBJ2-3; TRBD2 might be the D (6 bases). Germline V gene data show CDR1 as MNHNS and CDR2 as SASEGT. The CDR3 spans 14 residues. Trimming removed 6 bases from V and 0 bases from J, with 10 bases in between. CDR3 region: CASSKSGSTDTQYF. The CDR3 region has the DNA TGTGCCAGCAGCAAAAGCGGGAGCACAGATACGCAGTATTTT.

This clonotype has only a few counts. The rearrangement uses TRBV19 and TRBJ2-3; 8 bases map to TRBD2. CDR1 and CDR2 (germline): LNHDA, SQIVND (reference sequence). J lost 2 bases, V lost 7 bases, and 11 bases had no gene match. This CDR3 spans 16 amino acids. CDR3: CASTPSGSPYTDTQYF. CDR3 bases: TGTGCCAGTACCCCTAGCGGGTCGCCTTACACAGATACGCAGTATTTT.

This clonotype turned up a few times. The chain is built from TRBV4-3 and TRBJ2-5, with a tentative D call TRBD2 (6 bases). Germline V gene sequence: CDR1 LGHNA, CDR2 YSLEER. V was trimmed by 0 bases and J by 2 bases, leaving 13 bases between them. This CDR3 spans 16 amino acids. The CDR3 region is CASSQDWGRGQETQYF. In nucleotides, the CDR3 is TGCGCCAGCAGCCAAGATTGGGGCCGGGGGCAAGAGACCCAGTACTTC.

The chain is built from TRBV9 and TRBJ1-1; 7 bases map to TRBD1. The ends lost 1 base at V and 4 bases at J; junction bases unmatched: 7. Per the germline V gene, CDR1 is SGDLS and CDR2 is YYNGEE. This CDR3 is 15 amino acids long. CDR3 coding DNA: TGTGCCAGCAGCGTAAACAGGGAGGGGGCCACTGAAGCTTTCTTT. Translated: CASSVNREGATEAFF.